The entry that follows covers one T cell receptor beta chain sequence. This CDR3 is 17 amino acids long. Germline-derived CDR1 and CDR2 are SEHNR and FQNEAQ (reference sequence). J lost 5 bases, V lost 0 bases, and 9 bases had no gene match. The data originate from a study of cytomegalovirus exposure and HLA in healthy donors. Researchers ran the PCR with 60 Vbeta and 13 Jbeta primers. The protocol was immunoSEQ multiplex PCR, while the TCRdb copy is restricted to in-frame clones and leaves out a portion. Found here are 110,000 or so clones, nearly 15% of them singletons; the top ten hold over 0.65%. The clonotype was recovered from a female donor in good health and CMV-seronegative. The specimen was PBMCs. This chain links TRBV7-9 with TRBJ1-1; 10 positions agree with TRBD1. CDR3 DNA sequence: TGTGCCAGCAGCTTAGCACCGGGACAGGGGAAGAGGACTGAAGCTTTCTTT. It is translated as CASSLAPGQGKRTEAFF.